The 29 T cell receptor beta chains in this list originate from one sample, sequenced in a study of post-analysis software for immune sequencing data. Study-level results: Five TRBV segments, including TRBV5-6, TRBV5-1 and TRBV20-1, were more frequent in patients than controls.

Unique-molecular-identifier-tagged TCR beta cDNA libraries were used. In TCRdb, the PCR reads were re-called with MiXCR into one record per CDR3 protein. The profile shows about 460,000 distinct CDR3 sequences, under 55% of them singletons. Their specific antigens are unknown. Sequencing input: blood. These receptor sequences come from a girl aged 5 to 17 with multiple sclerosis.

This clonotype was recorded a few times. This chain links TRBV20-1 with TRBJ2-1; no clear D. The J call is uncertain, as TRBJ2-7 better fits the DNA end. Per the germline V gene, CDR1 is DFQATT and CDR2 is SNEGSKA (reference sequence). The CDR3 runs to 15 residues. The CDR3 DNA reads TGCAGTGCTAGAGATCTAGTCCTCGTCTACAATGAGCAGTACTTC. Translation: CSARDLVLVYNEQYF.

The chain recombines TRBV29-1 with TRBJ1-1; D unclear. CDR3 length: 16 residues. Germline CDR1 and CDR2: SQVTM and ANQGSEA. V shed 2 bases and J shed 0 bases, with 16 bases lying between them. The chain's CDR3 is CSVEWVGQLMNTEAFF. DNA for the CDR3: TGCAGCGTTGAATGGGTTGGGCAGCTCATGAACACTGAAGCTTTCTTT.

The chain has TRBV7-9 and TRBJ1-4; D is undetermined. The CDR3 spans 16 residues. The germline V gene has CDR1 SEHNR and CDR2 FQNEAQ (reference sequence). The V end was cut by 0 bases, the J end by 3 bases, with 11 bases between. This CDR3 is CASSLAPGAANEKLFF. The CDR3 DNA follows: TGTGCCAGCAGCTTAGCCCCCGGAGCAGCTAATGAAAAACTGTTTTTT.

Only a few counts were recorded for this clonotype. The chain has TRBV24-1 and TRBJ2-1; 8 bases are a match to TRBD2. Germline lookup yields CDR1 KGHDR and CDR2 SFDVKD. The CDR3 has 16 amino acids. With 3 bases clipped from V and 6 bases from J, the junction kept 9 bases outside the gene matches. The chain's CDR3 is CATSDPSGSLFNEQFF. The CDR3 nucleotides read TGTGCCACCAGTGATCCAAGCGGGAGTCTCTTCAATGAGCAGTTCTTC.

This clonotype has ten or more counts. V and J are TRBV20-1 and TRBJ2-3; the D is unclear. Per germline, CDR1 DFQATT and CDR2 SNEGSKA (reference sequence). The V end lost 3 bases, the J end lost 2 bases, and 12 bases lay between the germline ends. CDR3 length: 14 residues. CDR3: CSASIIGHTDTQYF. The CDR3, as DNA: TGCAGTGCTAGCATTATCGGGCACACAGATACGCAGTATTTT.

V and J are TRBV27 and TRBJ2-3; D is ambiguous. Trimming left V 3 bases short and J 6 bases short, with 10 bases between. Per the germline V gene, CDR1 is MNHEY and CDR2 is SMNVEV (reference sequence). This CDR3 spans 13 amino acids. CDR3 sequence reads: CASSLPPSDTQYF. CDR3 nucleotides: TGTGCCAGCAGTTTGCCCCCGTCCGATACGCAGTATTTT.

The chain has TRBV28 and TRBJ1-4; D ambiguous. V was trimmed by 3 bases and J by 12 bases, leaving 8 bases between them. CDR1 and CDR2 from the germline V gene are MDHEN and SYDVKM. This CDR3 spans 11 amino acids. The CDR3 here is CASSLYLELFF. The CDR3 nucleotides read TGTGCCAGCAGTTTGTATTTAGAACTGTTTTTT.

A few counts support this clonotype. This chain joins TRBV4-1 and TRBJ2-3; no reliable D call. Germline CDR1 MGHRA, CDR2 YSYEKL. V lost 0 bases, J lost 2 bases, and 12 bases lay in between. The CDR3 is made up of 16 amino acids. As DNA, the CDR3 is TGCGCCAGCAGCCAAGACCCCGGACGGTACACAGATACGCAGTATTTT. Residues: CASSQDPGRYTDTQYF.

The V and J genes are TRBV5-1 and TRBJ2-3; D is tentatively TRBD1 or TRBD2 (6 bases each). The ends were cut back, 4 bases at V and 2 bases at J, with 20 bases in the middle. Germline CDR1 SGHRS, CDR2 YFSETQ. The CDR3 has 17 amino acids. The CDR3 nucleotides are TGCGCCAGCAGCGAGAACGGGGGCAAGGGGCTCACAGATACGCAGTATTTT. It yields the protein CASSENGGKGLTDTQYF.

This clonotype was recorded a few times. This chain links TRBV28 with TRBJ2-7; D ambiguous. V was clipped by 8 bases and J by 2 bases, with 7 bases between them. Looked up from germline, CDR1 is MDHEN and CDR2 is SYDVKM. This CDR3 has 11 residues. The CDR3 nucleotides read TGTGCCAGCCGATCCACCTACGAGCAGTACTTC. This encodes CASRSTYEQYF.

Ten or more counts support this clonotype. The chain is built from TRBV7-3 and TRBJ2-3, with a tentative D call TRBD2 (6 bases). Between the trimmed V and J ends, which lost 2 bases and 4 bases, there was a span of 7 bases. The germline gives CDR1 SGHTA, CDR2 FQGTGA. CDR3 length: 13 residues. CDR3 in amino acids: CASSLGGADTQYF. CDR3 DNA sequence: TGTGCCAGCAGCTTAGGCGGGGCAGATACGCAGTATTTT.

This chain connects TRBV9 to TRBJ2-5; 7 bases match TRBD1. V shed 4 bases, J shed 5 bases, and the junction held 11 bases outside the gene matches. CDR1 and CDR2 from the germline V gene are SGDLS and YYNGEE. This CDR3 comprises 15 residues. Here the CDR3 reads CASSRTGLDSETQYF. CDR3 coding DNA: TGTGCCAGCAGCCGGACAGGCCTTGATAGTGAGACCCAGTACTTC.

CDR3 in DNA: TGCAGTGCTCAAACACAGTCCTACAATGAGCAGTTCTTC. Amino acid sequence: CSAQTQSYNEQFF. This chain joins TRBV20-1 and TRBJ2-1; D not certain. The CDR3 totals 13 residues. V was trimmed by 5 bases and J by 1 base, leaving 9 bases between them. Germline V gives CDR1 DFQATT, CDR2 SNEGSKA (reference sequence).

The rearrangement uses TRBV6-7 and TRBJ2-7, with D possibly being TRBD2 (6 bases). TRBV6-7 is designated an ORF whose function remains uncertain. The germline V and J ends were trimmed by 7 bases and 2 bases, with 15 bases remaining between them. CDR3 length equals 14 residues. The CDR3 DNA follows: TGTGCCAGCAACGTGGCGGGACTCCCCTACGAGCAGTACTTC. It translates to CASNVAGLPYEQYF.

The table lists this clonotype with a count of one. The chain links TRBV29-1 to TRBJ2-1; D may be TRBD1 or TRBD2 (7 bases each). V dropped 4 bases and J dropped 6 bases, with 19 bases sitting between them. Germline V gene data show CDR1 as SQVTM and CDR2 as ANQGSEA. The CDR3 is made up of 15 amino acids. The CDR3 protein is CSVVLGGTAANEQFF. The CDR3 bases are TGCAGCGTTGTCCTCGGGGGGACAGCGGCCAATGAGCAGTTCTTC.

A word on this clonotype: This may come from a read error, since a much larger clone is one base off. The chain is built from TRBV29-1 and TRBJ2-5; possible D gene TRBD1, 5 bases. The length of the CDR3 is 11 residues. V gave up 6 bases and J gave up 11 bases, with 16 bases separating them. The germline gives CDR1 SQVTM, CDR2 ANQGSEA. Written as DNA, the CDR3 is TGCAGCGTCGACAGCTACAATGAGCAGTACTTC. This sequence encodes CSVDSYNEQYF.

In its sample, this clonotype was seen once. The CDR3 region is CASSPQGIHQETQYF. CDR3 bases: TGTGCCAGCAGCCCACAGGGGATTCACCAAGAGACCCAGTACTTC. The chain recombines TRBV3-1 with TRBJ2-5; 7 nucleotides align to TRBD1. Germline V gene sequence: CDR1 LGHDT, CDR2 YNNKEL (reference sequence). J gave up 0 bases and V 4 bases, and 5 bases lay outside the gene matches. CDR3 size: 15 residues.

This clonotype was seen a few times. The chain employs TRBV20-1 and TRBJ2-5; 12 nucleotides align to TRBD2. The CDR3 is 16 residues long. Germline V gene data show CDR1 as DFQATT and CDR2 as SNEGSKA (reference sequence). V gave up 2 bases and J gave up 1 base; unmatched junction bases: 5. CDR3 sequence (DNA): TGCAGTGCTAGATCGCTAGCGGGAGGGCCCCAAGAGACCCAGTACTTC. Translated: CSARSLAGGPQETQYF.

This clonotype was observed a handful of times. The rearrangement links TRBV14 to TRBJ2-1; D ambiguous. This CDR3 has 14 amino acids. The V gene's germline CDR1 is SGHDN and CDR2 FVKESK. The V gene lost 2 bases and the J gene lost 6 bases, with 11 bases spanning the gap. The CDR3 protein is CASSQRTVSNEQFF. The CDR3 region has the DNA TGTGCCAGCAGCCAAAGAACCGTCTCCAATGAGCAGTTCTTC.

This clonotype was seen at least ten times. The chain joins TRBV29-1 to TRBJ2-7; a weak D match, TRBD2 (5 bases). V was clipped by 8 bases and J by 2 bases, with 25 bases between them. The CDR3 is made up of 16 amino acids. Germline CDR1 reads SQVTM; CDR2 reads ANQGSEA. The CDR3 reads CSSGVETGSGTYEQYF. For the CDR3, the DNA is TGCAGCTCCGGGGTTGAGACGGGGAGTGGCACCTACGAGCAGTACTTC.

CDR3 amino acids: CAQQGSNLLIPQFF. Here the CDR3 DNA reads TGTGCGCAGCAGGGCTCAAACTTATTGATTCCTCAGTTCTTC. V is TRBV12-3 or TRBV12-4 and J is TRBJ2-1; possibly TRBD1 for D (5 bases). The CDR3 consists of 14 residues.

The V gene is TRBV3-1, the J gene TRBJ2-1; TRBD2 matches 7 bases. V was pared by 0 bases and J by 8 bases, with 13 bases of the junction left unmatched. Germline CDR1 and CDR2: LGHDT and YNNKEL (reference sequence). The CDR3 totals 17 residues. The CDR3 coding sequence is TGTGCCAGCAGCCAAGATTCCGGGAGGACCTGGGGGTATGAGCAGTTCTTC. Encoded protein: CASSQDSGRTWGYEQFF.

V is TRBV12-3 or TRBV12-4 and J is TRBJ1-5; D is unclear. V shed 1 base and J shed 2 bases, with 9 bases lying between them. The CDR3 is 15 amino acids. The DNA of the CDR3 is TGTGCCAGCAGTTTAGAAGCGGCAGGCAATCAGCCCCAGCATTTT. Translating gives CASSLEAAGNQPQHF.

The rearrangement uses TRBV12-3 or TRBV12-4 and TRBJ1-1; 7 bases line up with TRBD1. V gave up 8 bases and J gave up 4 bases; unmatched junction bases: 10. This CDR3 is built from 14 residues. CDR3: CASVSGTVITEAFF. CDR3 bases: TGTGCCAGCGTATCCGGGACAGTCATCACTGAAGCTTTCTTT.

The J gene is TRBJ2-3, the V gene TRBV20-1, with 9 bases lining up with TRBD1. CDR3 size: 14 residues. Germline CDR1 and CDR2: DFQATT and SNEGSKA (reference sequence). V was clipped by 6 bases and J by 5 bases; unmatched bases: 9. CDR3 sequence: CSANSGQGRDTQYF. In DNA form, the CDR3 reads TGCAGTGCCAACTCGGGACAGGGCAGAGATACGCAGTATTTT.

In the case of this clonotype: The junction departs from the called germline gene at one end, perhaps through a read error. The rearrangement links TRBV28 to TRBJ2-5; D is undetermined. CDR3 length: 16 residues. The germline gives CDR1 MDHEN, CDR2 SYDVKM. The CDR3 bases are TGTGCCAGCAGTTTATTCCGGGCAGACTGGGCCTACGAGCAGTGCTTC. As protein: CASSLFRADWAYEQCF. The entire variable domain, with the rest obtained from reference TRBV28 and TRBJ2-5, is as follows: DVKVTQSSRYLVKRTGEKVFLECVQDMDHENMFWYRQDPGLGLRLIYFSYDVKMKEKGDIPEGYSVSREKKERFSLILESASTNQTSMYLCASSLFRADWAYEQCFGPGTRLLVL.

The chain combines TRBV7-6 with TRBJ2-7, with 9 bases matching TRBD1. This CDR3 comprises 15 residues. Germline V gene lookup returns CDR1 SGHVS and CDR2 FNYEAQ. The V and J ends lost 5 bases and 3 bases, in that order; junction bases with no gene match: 8. The CDR3 spells CASSPTDRGIYEQYF. In nucleotides, the CDR3 is TGTGCCAGCAGCCCTACAGACAGGGGGATCTACGAGCAGTACTTC.

This chain connects TRBV20-1 to TRBJ2-5, with D perhaps given as TRBD1 or TRBD2 (6 bases each). The CDR3 contains 15 residues. In germline, CDR1 is DFQATT, CDR2 SNEGSKA (reference sequence). V lost 3 bases and J 1 base, leaving 15 bases between the germline ends. CDR3 nucleotides: TGCAGTGCTAGTCAAGGGGGGAGCAGCCAAGAGACCCAGTACTTC. This translates into CSASQGGSSQETQYF.

The gene calls are TRBV11-3 and TRBJ2-5, with 7 bases fitting TRBD1. Trimming removed 5 bases from V and 4 bases from J; junction bases left unmatched: 7. This CDR3 spans 14 amino acids. Per germline, CDR1 SGHNT and CDR2 YENEEA. The CDR3 nucleotides are TGTGCCAGCAGCCCAAGGGACAGTGTAGAGACCCAGTACTTC. It yields the protein CASSPRDSVETQYF.